This T cell receptor beta chain was identified during a study of blood T cells in healthy people across ages. Findings and limits, study-wide: Roughly linear declines in TCR beta diversity per million T cells occurred with age.

About this clonotype itself: What it binds is unknown.

The authors drew about 10 milliliters of peripheral blood from each donor. A J-beta primer mix and a sample-barcoded 5' primer were used in a second PCR of about 7 to 12 cycles. Using its own MiXCR run on the 5' RACE reads, TCRdb lists one record per CDR3 protein. Among 250,000 to 300,000 distinct CDR3 sequences listed, roughly 26% were seen once. The sample consisted of blood. The TCR sequence derives from a woman between 65 and 79 years old in good health.

The DNA of the CDR3 is TGCAGTGCTAGCCGGGGGCCTCCTCTTATCAATCAGCCCCAGCATTTT. This gives the protein CSASRGPPLINQPQHF. The V and J genes are TRBV20-1 and TRBJ1-5, with D possibly being TRBD1 (6 bases). CDR1 is DFQATT and CDR2 is SNEGSKA in the germline V gene (reference sequence). The ends were cut back, 3 bases at V and 3 bases at J, with 18 bases in the middle. This CDR3 has 16 residues.